This T cell receptor beta chain was recorded in a study of response to subunit inactivated influenza vaccine. Each CDR3 protein gets one entry after TCRdb re-called the RT-PCR reads with MiXCR. The profile covers about 580,000 distinct CDR3 sequences, with less than 15% appearing a single time and 11% taken by the ten largest. This clonotype has more than one count but fewer than ten. Its antigen is unknown. Findings and limits, study-wide: There was a suggestion from the authors that each seasonal influenza vaccination recruits few new T cells.

This TCR was recovered from a man between 45 and 60 years old who received an inactivated influenza vaccine. The material was PBMCs from blood, obtained approximately 12 days after vaccination.

The CDR3 sequence is CASSPMGQGEGEKLFF. The CDR3 coding sequence is TGCGCCAGCAGCCCAATGGGACAGGGCGAAGGCGAAAAACTGTTTTTT. V gene TRBV5-1 combines with J gene TRBJ1-4; TRBD1 agrees at 9 bases. From germline, CDR1 is SGHRS and CDR2 YFSETQ. The CDR3 has 16 residues. V was pared by 4 bases and J by 8 bases, with 12 bases of the junction left unmatched. The full variable domain, completed using reference TRBV5-1 and TRBJ1-4, is KAGVTQTPRYLIKTRGQQVTLSCSPISGHRSVSWYQQTPGQGLQFLFEYFSETQRNKGNFPGRFSGRQFSNSRSEMNVSTLELGDSALYLCASSPMGQGEGEKLFFGSGTQLSVL.